The text below deals with one T cell receptor (beta chain). The data were obtained in a study of blood T cell repertoires in COVID-19. In the study's own analysis: Reference gene primers were amplified, and this amplification served to estimate nucleated cell counts. Assay: immunoSEQ multiplex PCR; the TCRdb copy retains only in-frame clones and omits some. The DNA was the basis for D and trimming; V, J and clone size are from that table. The table records more than 300,000 clones, roughly 91% of them present only once. This TCR was sampled from a woman between 25 and 40 years old who had recovered from COVID-19. The sample consisted of PBMCs or T cells enriched from blood (not recorded which).

CDR3 nucleotide sequence: TGTGCCAGCAGCCCCAGGACTAGCGGAGACTACGAGCAGTACTTC. As protein: CASSPRTSGDYEQYF. The gene calls are TRBV7-9 and TRBJ2-7; TRBD2 matches 10 bases. This CDR3 has 15 amino acids. The germline gives CDR1 SEHNR, CDR2 FQNEAQ (reference sequence). Trimming took 5 bases from V and 3 from J; bases not matched to a gene: 7.